This T cell receptor beta chain appears in the sequencing data of a study of T cells expressing NK-cell markers (TCRdb year 2020). Study-level background: Three sorted T-cell subsets (CD3+CD56+NKG2C+, CD3+CD56+NKG2C- and CD3+CD56-NKG2C+) from under 10 donors had their TCR beta-chain repertoires profiled. Among the eight sequenced donors, seven were HCMV-seropositive and one was HCMV-seronegative. Randomly selected healthy volunteers, three men and five women, were used as the eight sequenced donors. Libraries were sequenced as 2 x 150 bp reads on Illumina HiSeq 2000/2500, MiSeq or NextSeq. The paper as a whole reports these results and caveats: Whether the expanded NKG2C-expressing T cell clones were specific for HCMV antigens remained unclear. Those dominant clonotypes were again the most abundant among CD3+CD56-NKG2C+ cells in a handful of donors, at roughly 25-60.1%. In six donors, the dominant CD3+CD56+NKG2C+ clonotypes ranked among the top 10 CD8+ clonotypes, making up roughly 1.0-7.5% of CD8+ T cells.

The germline V gene (reference sequence) provides CDR1 LNHDA and CDR2 SQIVND. The CDR3 runs 15 amino acids, cysteine and phenylalanine included. There is no recorded DNA. Sequencing took place on an Illumina HiSeq 2000. 5'RACE template switching, by which a universal primer site and unique molecular identifiers were added, was used to make TCR beta cDNA libraries. Synthesis of cDNA was primed from the TCR beta constant segment and was followed by two consecutive PCR amplification steps. In the authors' own workflow: MIGEC was used to demultiplex reads and group the reads by UMI, and MiTCR was used to assemble and quantify clonotypes. To exclude erroneous sequences, any TCR cDNA sequence not supported by at least two reads was discarded. Downstream repertoire analysis used the tcR package, and clonotypes were matched across fractions by CDR3 nucleotide sequence plus V segment. VDJmatch was used to annotate antigen specificity against VDJdb, with one amino acid substitution in CDR3 allowed. The reads, reprocessed by TCRdb, yield one row per CDR3 protein sequence and no DNA. These V and J calls are TCRdb output, not the study's own analysis. This sample's listing comprises roughly 350,000 distinct CDR3 sequences. In total, the top ten clones hold under 6.5% of the sample.

In the case of this clonotype: Its recognized antigen is unknown.

A commercial ELISA kit detecting HCMV-specific IgG in serum was used to determine HCMV serostatus. Peripheral blood mononuclear cells were isolated from blood by Ficoll density gradient centrifugation. Sample: blood T cells: a sorted CD56 or NKG2C T cell subset, CD4+ or CD8+ T cells, or bulk PBMC T cells (not recorded which). This clonotype originated in a man aged 18 to 69 in good health. This sequence uses TRBV19 and TRBJ2-7; TCRdb indicates TRBD1, and absent DNA this call remains unverified. The CDR3 is CASSPPGMRDYEQYF.